Each of the 30 T cell receptor beta chains below was sequenced from the same sample in a study of OX40 agonist ivuxolimab in advanced cancers. TCRdb's table, derived via immunoSEQ multiplex PCR, lists solely in-frame clones and lacks some. The sample has 45,000 to 55,000 clones, approximately 84% seen once. The specimen comprised CD4+ or CD8+ T cells sorted from blood, sampled in a trial of the OX40 agonist ivuxolimab. These TCRs come from an adult with an advanced solid tumor such as melanoma, head and neck, liver or kidney cancer.

In this sample, this clone turned up a few times. CDR3: CASSLSRVTRGKLFF. In DNA, the CDR3 is TGTGCCAGCAGTTTATCGCGGGTGACGCGAGGAAAACTGTTTTTT. The rearrangement links TRBV27 to TRBJ1-4; D uncertain. This CDR3 has 15 residues. V shed 0 bases and J shed 10 bases, with 15 bases lying between them. Germline lookup yields CDR1 MNHEY and CDR2 SMNVEV (reference sequence).

About this clone itself: A junction end diverges from the germline sequence, so it may reflect a read error. The chain recombines TRBV7-7 with TRBJ2-5; tentatively, D is TRBD1 or TRBD2 (5 bases each). The germline gives CDR1 SSHAT, CDR2 FNYEAQ (reference sequence). This CDR3 region has 13 residues. The CDR3 is CASSLWGTETQYF. The CDR3 nucleotides are TGTGCTAGCAGCCTCTGGGGGACAGAGACCCAGTACTTC.

The gene calls are TRBV7-2 and TRBJ1-1; TRBD1 matches 12 bases. Unmatched junction bases numbered 5, after V lost 5 bases and J lost 4 bases. The CDR3 has 15 residues. Germline V gives CDR1 SGHTA, CDR2 FQGNSA. In DNA form, the CDR3 reads TGTGCCAGCAGCCAAGGGACAGGGGGCAGCACTGAAGCTTTCTTT. Encoded protein: CASSQGTGGSTEAFF.

The J gene is TRBJ2-7, the V gene TRBV29-1; possibly TRBD1 or TRBD2 for D (5 bases each). V gave up 4 bases and J gave up 4 bases, with 11 bases separating them. This CDR3 has 12 residues. CDR1 SQVTM and CDR2 ANQGSEA come from the germline V gene. The CDR3 nucleotides read TGCAGCGTTGGAGGGGCCAGTTACGAGCAGTACTTC. Its translation: CSVGGASYEQYF.

The chain employs TRBV15 and TRBJ1-3, with TRBD1 identical over 10 bases. Germline V CDR1 and CDR2: LNHNV, YYDKDF (reference sequence). V lost 5 bases, J lost 4 bases, and 2 bases stayed unmatched. The CDR3 has 14 amino acids. CDR3 in DNA: TGTGCCACCAGCTCGGACAGGGGGGGAAACACCATATATTTT. This translates into CATSSDRGGNTIYF.

This chain links TRBV13 with TRBJ2-1; 7 nucleotides align to TRBD2. The V gene end was trimmed by 0 bases and the J gene end by 0 bases; junction bases not matched to a gene: 2. The CDR3 runs 16 residues. Germline V gene sequence: CDR1 PRHDT, CDR2 FYEKMQ (reference sequence). CDR3 sequence: CASSLGASGSYNEQFF. DNA for the CDR3: TGTGCCAGCAGCTTAGGGGCTAGCGGCTCCTACAATGAGCAGTTCTTC.

The V gene is TRBV7-8, the J gene TRBJ2-1, with TRBD2 matching over 10 bases. Germline assignment: CDR1 SGHVS and CDR2 FQNEAQ. The CDR3 consists of 15 residues. The V gene end was trimmed by 2 bases and the J gene end by 5 bases; junction bases not matched to a gene: 3. CDR3 sequence: CASSLPTSGDNEQFF. The CDR3 DNA is TGTGCCAGCAGCTTACCTACTAGCGGGGACAATGAGCAGTTCTTC.

In nucleotides, the CDR3 is TGTGCCAGCAGCACAACACACAGGGGGCAATCCTATGGCTACACCTTC. Encoded protein: CASSTTHRGQSYGYTF. The J gene is TRBJ1-2, the V gene TRBV9; 9 bases line up with TRBD1. CDR1 is SGDLS and CDR2 is YYNGEE in the germline V gene. With V trimmed by 4 bases and J by 4 bases, 11 bases remained unmatched. The CDR3 consists of 16 residues.

V is TRBV30 and J is TRBJ1-5; D remains unclear. Germline V gives CDR1 GTSNPN, CDR2 SVGIG (reference sequence). V lost 3 bases and J 1 base, leaving 13 bases between the germline ends. The CDR3 runs 15 residues. The CDR3: CAWSPTGLSNQPQHF. The DNA for the CDR3 is TGTGCCTGGAGCCCTACGGGCCTAAGCAATCAGCCCCAGCATTTT.

This clone has only one observation. The chain carries TRBV2 and TRBJ2-3; D is unclear. CDR3 length: 14 amino acids. The V and J ends lost 7 bases and 0 bases respectively, with 11 bases between them. Germline-derived CDR1 and CDR2 are SNHLY and FYNNEI. This CDR3 is CASNGALSTDTQYF. The CDR3, as DNA: TGTGCCAGCAACGGCGCCCTGAGCACAGATACGCAGTATTTT.

The rearrangement joins TRBV5-6 to TRBJ2-7; 9 positions match TRBD1. The germline gives CDR1 SGHDT, CDR2 YYEEEE. V lost 4 bases and J lost 3; bases outside the gene matches: 8. The length of the CDR3 is 15 residues. CDR3 region: CASSLQGAQYYEQYF. CDR3 coding DNA: TGTGCCAGCAGCCTACAGGGGGCTCAATACTACGAGCAGTACTTC.

CDR3 amino acids: CASSELAASTDTQYF. The DNA of the CDR3 is TGCGCCAGCAGTGAACTAGCGGCTAGCACAGATACGCAGTATTTT. The genes are TRBV10-1 and TRBJ2-3; TRBD2 agrees at 8 bases. V was clipped by 3 bases and J by 0 bases; unmatched bases: 2. Germline assignment: CDR1 WNHNN and CDR2 SYGVQD (reference sequence). The CDR3 loop spans 15 amino acids.

The rearrangement joins TRBV6-1 to TRBJ2-7; D call uncertain. The CDR3 loop spans 15 amino acids. With 1 base removed from V and 7 bases from J, the gap between germline ends came to 17 bases. The V gene's germline CDR1 is MNHNS and CDR2 SASEGT. CDR3: CASSEGRTFPFEQYF. The CDR3 DNA follows: TGTGCCAGCAGTGAAGGACGAACTTTCCCCTTTGAGCAGTACTTC.

The V gene is TRBV11-2, the J gene TRBJ2-7; the match to TRBD1 covers 10 bases. The germline gives CDR1 SGHAT, CDR2 FQNNGV. The junction had 13 bases not matched to a gene; V was cut back by 3 bases and J by 5 bases. The CDR3 has 17 amino acids. CDR3 coding DNA: TGTGCCAGCAGCTTGAGTATCACCGGGACAGGGGCCCACGAGCAGTACTTC. It specifies CASSLSITGTGAHEQYF.

This chain joins TRBV6-1 and TRBJ1-5; the match to TRBD1 covers 8 bases. V trimming: 4 bases; J trimming: 7 bases; junction bases outside the gene matches: 9. The CDR3 loop spans 15 amino acids. The V gene's germline CDR1 is MNHNS and CDR2 SASEGT. DNA of the CDR3: TGTGCCAGCAGTGTCTCAGGGGGCGCGAGGCAGCCCCAGCATTTT. Translation: CASSVSGGARQPQHF.

V is TRBV28 and J is TRBJ1-1; no definite D call. Germline V lookup: CDR1 MDHEN, CDR2 SYDVKM. Trimming pared 6 bases from V and 1 base from J, leaving 12 bases between. CDR3 length: 14 amino acids. DNA for the CDR3: TGTGCCAGCAGCGCCATCGACGGGAACACTGAAGCTTTCTTT. Its translation is CASSAIDGNTEAFF.

The chain links TRBV25-1 to TRBJ1-5; D gene ambiguous. CDR3 size: 13 residues. Trimming left V 3 bases short and J 6 bases short, with 9 bases between. Per germline, CDR1 MGHDK and CDR2 SYGVNS. The CDR3 DNA reads TGTGCCAGCAGTGATGATGAACGTCAGCCCCAGCATTTT. Translating gives CASSDDERQPQHF.

In this sample, this clone turned up a few times. The identical CDR3 is also encoded by other nucleotide sequences in the sample. The gene calls are TRBV6-1 and TRBJ1-1; D is ambiguous. Germline values: CDR1 MNHNS, CDR2 SASEGT. Trimming took 3 bases from V and 1 from J, leaving 9 bases between them. This CDR3 comprises 14 residues. CDR3 region: CASSDPPRNTEAFF. As DNA, the CDR3 is TGTGCCAGCAGTGACCCACCTAGGAACACTGAAGCTTTCTTT.

This clone was detected only once. The DNA of the CDR3 is TGTGCCAGCAGTTATCGGAGCAATCAGCCCCAGCATTTT. Its translation is CASSYRSNQPQHF. The rearrangement joins TRBV6-5 to TRBJ1-5; no reliable D call. Germline CDR1 reads MNHEY; CDR2 reads SVGAGI. The ends were cut back, 3 bases at V and 1 base at J, with 4 bases in the middle. This CDR3 spans 13 amino acids.

The chain links TRBV18 to TRBJ1-1; D uncertain. CDR1 KGHSH and CDR2 LQKENI come from the germline V gene. V was pared by 3 bases and J by 4 bases, with 9 bases between. The CDR3 runs 13 residues. CDR3 in DNA: TGTGCCAGCTCACCTCTAGATAGCACTGAAGCTTTCTTT. It specifies CASSPLDSTEAFF.

The chain couples TRBV14 to TRBJ2-5, with 8 bases fitting TRBD1. CDR3 length: 16 residues. The junction had 7 bases not matched to a gene; V was cut back by 0 bases and J by 4 bases. From germline, CDR1 is SGHDN and CDR2 FVKESK. The CDR3 sequence: CASSQDRETGVETQYF. Written as DNA, the CDR3 is TGTGCCAGCAGCCAAGATCGGGAGACAGGGGTAGAGACCCAGTACTTC.

This clone was counted once. V gene TRBV6-1 combines with J gene TRBJ2-4; D gene ambiguous. CDR1 is MNHNS, CDR2 SASEGT, per germline. Trimming removed 1 base at V and 8 bases at J, with 12 bases between. This CDR3 comprises 14 residues. DNA for the CDR3: TGTGCCAGCAGTGAAGATAGGTCTTGGGACATTCAGTACTTC. Residues: CASSEDRSWDIQYF.

The chain is built from TRBV6-5 and TRBJ1-4; perhaps TRBD1 as D (5 bases). This CDR3 has 12 residues. From germline, CDR1 is MNHEY and CDR2 SVGAGI. V was cut by 6 bases and J by 3 bases, with 5 bases left in between. The CDR3 is CASRTANEKLFF. The CDR3 region has the DNA TGTGCCAGCAGGACAGCTAATGAAAAACTGTTTTTT.

The chain links TRBV30 to TRBJ2-6; D is unresolved. The CDR3 is 16 residues long. Germline CDR1 reads GTSNPN; CDR2 reads SVGIG (reference sequence). Trimming left V 3 bases short and J 2 bases short, with 14 bases between. DNA for the CDR3: TGTGCCTGGAGCGTTGGACCGTGGACTGGGGCCAACGTCCTGACTTTC. It translates to CAWSVGPWTGANVLTF.

The rearrangement links TRBV5-1 to TRBJ2-7; D is possibly TRBD2 (6 bases). The CDR3 has 15 amino acids. Trimming stripped 2 bases from V and 0 bases from J, with 12 bases between. In germline, CDR1 is SGHRS, CDR2 YFSETQ. CDR3 sequence: CASSFLAGTSYEQYF. The CDR3, as DNA: TGCGCCAGCAGCTTTCTCGCGGGGACCTCCTACGAGCAGTACTTC. Supplemented by reference TRBV5-1 and TRBJ2-7, the full variable domain reads KAGVTQTPRYLIKTRGQQVTLSCSPISGHRSVSWYQQTPGQGLQFLFEYFSETQRNKGNFPGRFSGRQFSNSRSEMNVSTLELGDSALYLCASSFLAGTSYEQYFGPGTRLTVT.

This clone was seen just once. V is TRBV11-2 and J is TRBJ1-1; D gene unclear. The germline V gene encodes CDR1 SGHAT and CDR2 FQNNGV. The CDR3 extends over 13 amino acids. V was shortened by 6 bases and J by 0 bases, with 8 bases between the two germline ends. The CDR3 nucleotides are TGTGCCAGCAGTATTGACCTGAACACTGAAGCTTTCTTT. This translates into CASSIDLNTEAFF.

The V gene is TRBV2, the J gene TRBJ1-5; D possibly corresponds to TRBD1 (5 bases). The CDR3 totals 15 residues. Trimming took off 4 bases at V and 3 bases at J, with 13 bases between the two ends. In germline, CDR1 is SNHLY, CDR2 FYNNEI. The CDR3, as DNA: TGTGCCAGCAGTGTTGAGGGGAGTTCCAATCAGCCCCAGCATTTT. This translates into CASSVEGSSNQPQHF.

V gene TRBV28 combines with J gene TRBJ2-1; D is unresolved. Trimming took off 5 bases at V and 0 bases at J, with 2 bases between the two ends. In germline, CDR1 is MDHEN, CDR2 SYDVKM. The CDR3 runs 12 residues. CDR3 coding DNA: TGTGCCAGCAGTCCCTCCTACAATGAGCAGTTCTTC. As protein: CASSPSYNEQFF.

This clone was seen a single time. The chain links TRBV7-9 to TRBJ1-1; no clear D. V gave up 1 base and J gave up 8 bases, with 5 bases separating them. CDR1 and CDR2 from the germline V gene are SEHNR and FQNEAQ (reference sequence). The CDR3 extends over 11 amino acids. As DNA, the CDR3 is TGTGCCAGCAGCTTAGAGGGAGAAGCTTTCTTT. This translates into CASSLEGEAFF.

The rearrangement links TRBV6-6 to TRBJ1-1; 9 bases align to TRBD1. CDR1 is MNHNY and CDR2 is SVGAGI in the germline V gene (reference sequence). The V and J ends lost 5 bases and 8 bases, in that order; junction bases with no gene match: 6. This CDR3 comprises 13 residues. CDR3 sequence: CASSHRGLGEAFF. The DNA of the CDR3 is TGTGCCAGCAGTCACAGGGGGCTAGGGGAAGCTTTCTTT.